The rows below give T cell receptor beta chains drawn from one sample of a study of blood T cell repertoires in COVID-19. Profiled with immunoSEQ multiplex PCR; TCRdb holds only in-frame clones, not every one. The table records 110,000 or so clones, approximately 80% of them present only once. Sequencing input: peripheral blood. Source of these receptors: a woman aged 40 to 50 with acute or convalescent COVID-19. Both conserved end residues are part of each CDR3. Each record gives: J gene, D gene, V gene, clone size, CDR3 DNA, CDR3 protein. The D gene is left open where the match is weak. Size tells how often a clone was seen (once, few, many) or the class of an expanded clone, and some rows leave it out.

>TRBJ1-2|.|TRBV7-9|.
TGTGCCAGCAGCTTACGACAGGCTTATGGCTACACCTTC
CASSLRQAYGYTF
>TRBJ1-2|.|TRBV30|.
.
CAWSVLSGPGQSYGYTF
>TRBJ2-3|TRBD1|TRBV30|.
TGTGCCGGGGACAGGGGGCAAAATACGCAGTATTTT
CAGDRGQNTQYF
>TRBJ2-1|TRBD1|TRBV19|few
TGTGCCAGTAGTCAAGACAGGGCCCCCCAGTTCTTC
CASSQDRAPQFF
>TRBJ1-5|.|TRBV6-5|.
TGTGCCAGCAGTTTTTTAGACTCACCGGGAAATCAGCCCCAGCATTTT
CASSFLDSPGNQPQHF
>TRBJ1-3|.|TRBV7-9|once
TGTGCCAGCAGCCCCGAGGGCGGGGGAAACACCATATATTTT
CASSPEGGGNTIYF
>TRBJ1-2|.|TRBV21-1|.
TGTGCCAGCGGACAGGGGGCTACAGGAGATGGCTACACCTTC
CASGQGATGDGYTF
>TRBJ1-3|.|TRBV19|.
TGTGCCAGTAGTCCGACGGAGGAGGGAAACACCATATATTTT
CASSPTEEGNTIYF
>TRBJ1-1|.|TRBV19|.
TGTGCCAGTTCCCGAACTCATCAGAACACTGAAGCTTTCTTT
CASSRTHQNTEAFF
>TRBJ2-1|TRBD2|TRBV6-2/TRBV6-3|.
TGTGCCAGCAGTTTTGCGGGGGATATCGGGAATGAGCAGTTCTTC
CASSFAGDIGNEQFF
>TRBJ1-2|.|TRBV15|few
TGTGCCACCAGCAGAGCGCCCCAGGGACTCGGCTATGGCTACACCTTC
CATSRAPQGLGYGYTF
>TRBJ1-1|.|TRBV6-5|.
TGTGCCAGCAGTTACGGTGGAGACAACACTGAAGCTTTCTTT
CASSYGGDNTEAFF